Listed below are T cell receptor beta chains from one sample, sequenced in a study of vaccination and CD4 T cells after COVID-19. TCRdb re-analysed the PCR reads in MiXCR, keeping a single row per CDR3 protein. The sample contains around 10,000 distinct CDR3 sequences, less than 35% of which appear only once. Antigen specificity for these receptors is unknown. The starting material was CD4+ T cells from blood, cultured in vitro, obtained after SARS-CoV-2 vaccination. The receptors derive from a human donor who had recovered from COVID-19. CDR3s include the opening cysteine and the closing phenylalanine or tryptophan. D genes are given only for firm matches. The listing skips clone size in some rows; elsewhere it reads once, few, many or a size class.

TGTGCCAGCAGCTCCTCAGGGGGAGAGGGCTATGGCTACACCTTC | CASSSSGGEGYGYTF | TRBD1 | TRBJ1-2 | TRBV7-8 | .
TGTGCCAGTAGTCCCACCCGGGGCACTGAAGCTTTCTTT | CASSPTRGTEAFF | . | TRBJ1-1 | TRBV19 | .
TGTGCCAGCAGTTGGTCAAGCACAGATACGCAGTATTTT | CASSWSSTDTQYF | . | TRBJ2-3 | TRBV6-5 | .
TGTGCCAGCAGCCTTTCCGGGACTAGAAGTCTACTCTACGAGCAGTACTTC | CASSLSGTRSLLYEQYF | TRBD2 | TRBJ2-7 | TRBV6-2/TRBV6-3 | .
TGTGCCAGCAGCGCACCCCAAGGGGGACTAAACTATGGCTACACCTTC | CASSAPQGGLNYGYTF | . | TRBJ1-2 | TRBV9 | .
TGTGCCAGCAAACCCGGGAACCATGGCTACACCTTC | CASKPGNHGYTF | . | TRBJ1-2 | TRBV6-1 | few
TGTGCCAGTAGTATAGGACTAGCGGGAGGGCAAGAGACCCAGTACTTC | CASSIGLAGGQETQYF | TRBD2 | TRBJ2-5 | TRBV19 | .
TGTGCCAGCAGCTTAAAGGGGGGGCAGGGACGTAGCGGAAACACAGATACGCAGTATTTT | CASSLKGGQGRSGNTDTQYF | . | TRBJ2-3 | TRBV7-3 | few
TGTGCCAGCAGCCAAGATCGTCGAGTCGAGGAGACCCAGTACTTC | CASSQDRRVEETQYF | . | TRBJ2-5 | TRBV4-2 | .
TGTGCCAGTAGTACGGGACAAACCGTTTACAATGAGCAGTTCTTC | CASSTGQTVYNEQFF | . | TRBJ2-1 | TRBV19 | few
TGTGCCAGCAGTTACGCTACTCGCCAAGAGACCCAGTACTTC | CASSYATRQETQYF | . | TRBJ2-5 | TRBV6-5 | .
TGTGCCAGCAGCTTAGGAGGGTTGGCCAGGTCTTACCAAGAGACCCAGTACTTC | CASSLGGLARSYQETQYF | . | TRBJ2-5 | TRBV11-3 | .
TGTGCCAGCAGTGATTGGTGGTCCGGGGCCAACGTCCTGACTTTC | CASSDWWSGANVLTF | . | TRBJ2-6 | TRBV6-1 | .
TGTGCCAGCAGGACCCCAGGGGAAACTGAAGCTTTCTTT | CASRTPGETEAFF | . | TRBJ1-1 | TRBV6-1 | few
TGTGCCAGCAGCCCCAACCGCGTTGGTCAGCCCCAGCATTTT | CASSPNRVGQPQHF | . | TRBJ1-5 | TRBV7-9 | .
TGTGCCAGTCGGGTGGGCCCTGAAGCTTTCTTT | CASRVGPEAFF | . | TRBJ1-1 | TRBV6-1 | medium-sized
TGTGCCAGCAGTTTACGGGGGGTGTCCACTGAAGCTTTCTTT | CASSLRGVSTEAFF | . | TRBJ1-1 | TRBV27 | .
TGTGCCAGCAGGGGGGGCCAGGGGGTCACCGGGGAGCTGTTTTTT | CASRGGQGVTGELFF | . | TRBJ2-2 | TRBV6-2/TRBV6-3 | .
TGTGCCAGTGCGGTGGGCTATGGCTACACCTTC | CASAVGYGYTF | . | TRBJ1-2 | TRBV19 | .
TGTGCCAGCAGTTACTGGCAGGGATACTATGGCTACACCTTC | CASSYWQGYYGYTF | . | TRBJ1-2 | TRBV6-2/TRBV6-3 | .
TGTGCCAGCAGCTTAACAACAGGGGGCTGGTACGAGCAGTACTTC | CASSLTTGGWYEQYF | TRBD1 | TRBJ2-7 | TRBV7-8 | few
TGTGCCAGCAGTCCCCGAGGCTGGGAGCAGTACTTC | CASSPRGWEQYF | . | TRBJ2-7 | TRBV6-1 | few
TGCGCCAGCAGCCAAGAACCGGGCGGTTTCTCCTACAATGAGCAGTTCTTC | CASSQEPGGFSYNEQFF | . | TRBJ2-1 | TRBV4-3 | .
TGTGCCAGCAGCCCCAAAGTGGGGCGAGCGGGAGGGTACAATGAGCAGTTCTTC | CASSPKVGRAGGYNEQFF | TRBD2 | TRBJ2-1 | TRBV14 | once
TGTGCCAGCAGTTCTCGCGCCGACTCTGAAGCTTTCTTT | CASSSRADSEAFF | . | TRBJ1-1 | TRBV7-9 | once
TGTGCCAGCAGCTTAGTTAATAGCAATCAGCCCCAGCATTTT | CASSLVNSNQPQHF | . | TRBJ1-5 | TRBV7-2 | few
TGTGCCAGCAGCTCGGACGGTGGGGGCTACACCTTC | CASSSDGGGYTF | . | TRBJ1-2 | TRBV7-9 | .
TGTGCCAGTAGTATGGGGGCCTCGAAGCTGGTTTTT | CASSMGASKLVF | . | TRBJ2-2 | TRBV19 | .
TGCAGCGTTGAGCTAGCGGAATTTACCTACGAGCAGTACTTC | CSVELAEFTYEQYF | TRBD2 | TRBJ2-7 | TRBV29-1 | .
TGCAGTGCTTCCGCGGCCAGTCCCAACACAGATACGCAGTATTTT | CSASAASPNTDTQYF | . | TRBJ2-3 | TRBV20-1 | .